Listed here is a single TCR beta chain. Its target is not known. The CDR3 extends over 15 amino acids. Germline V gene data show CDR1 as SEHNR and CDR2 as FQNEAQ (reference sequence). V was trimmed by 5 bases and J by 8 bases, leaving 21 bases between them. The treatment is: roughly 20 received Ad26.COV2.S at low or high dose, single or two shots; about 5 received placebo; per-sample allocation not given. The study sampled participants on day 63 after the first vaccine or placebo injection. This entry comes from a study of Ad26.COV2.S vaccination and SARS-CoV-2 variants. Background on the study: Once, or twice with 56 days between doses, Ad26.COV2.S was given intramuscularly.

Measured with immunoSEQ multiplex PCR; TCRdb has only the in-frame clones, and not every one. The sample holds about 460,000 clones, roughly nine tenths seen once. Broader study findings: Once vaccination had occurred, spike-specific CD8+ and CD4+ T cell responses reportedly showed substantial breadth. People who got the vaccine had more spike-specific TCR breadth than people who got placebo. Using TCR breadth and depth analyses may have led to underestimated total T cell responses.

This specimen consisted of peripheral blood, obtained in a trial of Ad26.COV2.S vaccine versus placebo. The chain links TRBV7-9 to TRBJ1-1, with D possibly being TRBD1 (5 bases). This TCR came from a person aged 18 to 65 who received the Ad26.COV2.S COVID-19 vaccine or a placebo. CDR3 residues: CASSPLGARQTEAFF. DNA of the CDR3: TGTGCCAGCAGCCCGCTTGGGGCAAGACAGACAGAAGCTTTCTTT.